Each of the 27 T cell receptor beta chains below was sequenced from the same sample in a study of regulatory T cells in long-lasting Graves disease (TCRdb year 2021). The sample's time point label, in plain terms: persistent/refractory GD, antithyroid drugs over 5 years with positive TRAb. For both TCR sequencing and RNA sequencing, RNA was extracted from PBMCs in TRIzol. Preparation of the library involved multiplex PCR. The sequencer was an Illumina HiSeq 4000. TCR beta libraries were built with iRepertoire HTBI primers and Arm-PCR amplification of CDR3 regions. TCRdb's own reprocessing of the public reads used fastp at Q25 and MiXCR and kept productive beta chains. Each record represents a unique CDR3 protein, reported with the most common genes and DNA among its rows. The sample table records approximately 290,000 distinct CDR3 sequences; under 25% of these occur just once. The ten most abundant clones make up 56% of the sample.

This sample comprised peripheral blood mononuclear cells (PBMCs), obtained when the disease was refractory, from a patient treated with antithyroid drugs. The receptors here all came from a female donor with Graves disease.

In this sample, this clonotype turned up a few times. Germline is not matched at one junction end, which may reflect a read error. This sequence joins TRBV11-1 and TRBJ2-5; 15 positions match TRBD2. The germline CDR1 and CDR2 sequences are SGHAT and FQDESV (reference sequence). The CDR3 sequence is 15 residues long. The CDR3 nucleotides are TGTGCCAGCAGCACCGGACTAGCGGGAGGGGAGACCCGGTACTTC. Protein: CASSTGLAGGETRYF.

This clonotype has more than one count but fewer than ten. This chain connects TRBV13 to TRBJ2-2; a possible D gene is TRBD2 (5 bases). V shed 3 bases and J shed 7 bases, with 6 bases lying between them. The germline CDR1 and CDR2 sequences are PRHDT and FYEKMQ (reference sequence). CDR3 length equals 12 residues. CDR3 loop: CASSFGDGELFF. DNA of the CDR3: TGTGCCAGCAGCTTCGGGGACGGGGAGCTGTTTTTT. The full variable domain, rest sourced from reference TRBV13 and TRBJ2-2, is AAGVIQSPRHLIKEKRETATLKCYPIPRHDTVYWYQQGPGQDPQFLISFYEKMQSDKGSIPDRFSAQQFSDYHSELNMSSLELGDSALYFCASSFGDGELFFGEGSRLTVL.

This rearrangement joins TRBV5-5 to TRBJ1-1; D remains ambiguous. The CDR3 extends over 13 amino acids. V dropped 0 bases and J dropped 5 bases, with 8 bases sitting between them. Germline loops: CDR1 SGHKS, CDR2 YYEKEE (reference sequence). CDR3 sequence: CASSLERWTEAFF. The CDR3 DNA follows: TGTGCCAGCAGCTTGGAAAGGTGGACTGAAGCTTTCTTT.

The chain is built from TRBV9 and TRBJ1-5; D is unresolved. Per germline, CDR1 SGDLS and CDR2 YYNGEE. V was cut by 4 bases and J by 4 bases, with 12 bases left in between. There are 14 residues in the CDR3. CDR3 bases: TGTGCCAGCAGCCCCCGGGGAACTAATCAGCCCCAGCATTTT. This codes for CASSPRGTNQPQHF.

This clonotype showed up many times. V is TRBV28 and J is TRBJ2-2; the match to TRBD1 covers 8 bases. CDR1 and CDR2 from the germline V gene are MDHEN and SYDVKM. V was clipped by 6 bases and J by 2 bases; unmatched bases: 11. There are 17 residues in the CDR3. The CDR3 nucleotides read TGTGCCAGCAGCTTTCCCCTCGGACAGGGTAACACCGGGGAGCTGTTTTTT. It yields the protein CASSFPLGQGNTGELFF.

The rearrangement links TRBV20-1 to TRBJ2-2, with 11 bases aligning to TRBD2. Germline values: CDR1 DFQATT, CDR2 SNEGSKA (reference sequence). The trim removed 6 bases at V and 4 bases at J, leaving 4 bases unmatched. The CDR3 loop spans 14 amino acids. CDR3 region: CSAATSGTTGELFF. The CDR3 region has the DNA TGCAGTGCCGCGACTAGCGGGACCACCGGGGAGCTGTTTTTT.

The count of this clonotype is one. The CDR3 DNA follows: TGCAGTGCTACAGATCCGGGACAGGGGTCGTCACCCCTCCACTTT. It is translated as CSATDPGQGSSPLHF. The V call is TRBV20-1, the J call TRBJ1-6, with 10 bases identical to TRBD1. The CDR3 is 15 amino acids. Trimming at V came to 4 bases and at J to 10 bases, leaving 10 bases not matched to a gene. Germline CDR1 DFQATT, CDR2 SNEGSKA (reference sequence).

This clonotype was observed a few times. At one end the junction does not follow the germline gene, possibly because of a read error. The rearrangement links TRBV24-1 to TRBJ2-1, with 11 nucleotides matching TRBD2. Germline V gene sequence: CDR1 KGHDR, CDR2 SFDVKD. The CDR3 has 15 residues. The CDR3: CAASDISGREYEQFF. In DNA, the CDR3 is TGTGCCGCCAGTGACATTAGCGGGAGGGAATATGAGCAGTTCTTC.

This clonotype has ten or more counts. The J gene is TRBJ1-2, the V gene TRBV28; the D is unclear. The V and J ends lost 7 bases and 4 bases respectively, with 16 bases between them. CDR1 and CDR2 from the germline V gene are MDHEN and SYDVKM. This CDR3 spans 14 amino acids. This CDR3 reads CASISGHDGYGYTF. CDR3 nucleotide sequence: TGTGCCAGCATATCCGGGCACGACGGCTATGGCTACACCTTC.

Many counts were recorded for this clonotype. CDR3 protein: CASSFWTGEMEKLFF. The CDR3 DNA reads as TGTGCCAGCAGCTTCTGGACAGGGGAGATGGAAAAACTGTTTTTT. This sequence joins TRBV7-9 and TRBJ1-4, with TRBD1 identical over 9 bases. The ends lost 3 bases at V and 8 bases at J; junction bases unmatched: 7. There are 15 residues in the CDR3. CDR1 SEHNR and CDR2 FQNEAQ come from the germline V gene (reference sequence). The full variable domain, in which reference TRBV7-9 and TRBJ1-4 provide the parts outside the CDR3, is DTGVSQNPRHKITKRGQNVTFRCDPISEHNRLYWYRQTLGQGPEFLTYFQNEAQLEKSRLLSDRFSAERPKGSFSTLEIQRTEQGDSAMYLCASSFWTGEMEKLFFGSGTQLSVL.

The CDR3 loop reads CASESDGTYEQYF. The CDR3 bases are TGTGCCAGCGAGAGCGACGGAACCTACGAGCAGTACTTC. The chain employs TRBV6-1 and TRBJ2-7; the D is unclear. Deletions cut 8 bases from V and 2 bases from J, with 13 bases between. Germline loops: CDR1 MNHNS, CDR2 SASEGT. This CDR3 contains 13 residues.

This clonotype was observed a handful of times. The rearrangement links TRBV19 to TRBJ2-2, with 7 bases fitting TRBD1. Germline trimming cut 6 bases from V and 5 bases from J; bases unmatched to any gene: 12. Germline CDR1 and CDR2: LNHDA and SQIVND (reference sequence). The length of the CDR3 is 16 residues. For the CDR3, the DNA is TGTGCCAGTAGGGTGGAGACAGGGATTTTTACCGGGGAGCTGTTTTTT. The encoded protein is CASRVETGIFTGELFF. Together with reference TRBV19 and TRBJ2-2, the CDR3 gives the full variable domain: DGGITQSPKYLFRKEGQNVTLSCEQNLNHDAMYWYRQDPGQGLRLIYYSQIVNDFQKGDIAEGYSVSREKKESFPLTVTSAQKNPTAFYLCASRVETGIFTGELFFGEGSRLTVL.

This clonotype was seen ten or more times. The chain combines TRBV6-2 or TRBV6-3 with TRBJ2-7, with D possibly TRBD2 on 6 matching bases. Germline V gene data show CDR1 as MNHEY and CDR2 as SVGEGT. CDR3 length equals 14 residues. Trimming cost V 2 bases and J 6 bases, with 14 bases left between them. The CDR3 reads CASSYGSGLPEQYF. The CDR3 DNA sequence: TGTGCCAGCAGTTACGGGTCCGGACTACCCGAGCAGTACTTC.

This rearrangement joins TRBV6-1 to TRBJ2-1, with D possibly being TRBD2 (6 bases). This CDR3 is 12 amino acids long. Per the germline V gene, CDR1 is MNHNS and CDR2 is SASEGT. V was shortened by 9 bases and J by 9 bases, with 15 bases between the two germline ends. CDR3 amino acids: CASRLVPGEQFF. In nucleotides, the CDR3 is TGTGCCAGTCGACTAGTTCCAGGTGAGCAGTTCTTC.

This clonotype was counted a few times. The chain combines TRBV5-5 with TRBJ2-2, with D hard to call. The length of the CDR3 is 13 residues. The germline V gene encodes CDR1 SGHKS and CDR2 YYEKEE (reference sequence). Trimming shortened V by 2 bases and J by 7 bases, and 9 bases separated the two germline ends. CDR3 in DNA: TGTGCCAGCAGCTTCGGACCCAACGGGGAGCTGTTTTTT. It encodes CASSFGPNGELFF.

This clonotype was detected only a few times. CDR3 amino acids: CASSRGLAGVAETQYF. As DNA, the CDR3 is TGTGCCAGCAGCCGAGGACTAGCGGGAGTAGCAGAGACCCAGTACTTC. The V and J genes are TRBV7-2 and TRBJ2-5; 13 bases are shared with TRBD2. The CDR3 runs to 16 residues. Germline V gene lookup returns CDR1 SGHTA and CDR2 FQGNSA. V lost 5 bases, J lost 4 bases, and 7 bases stayed unmatched.

The V gene is TRBV10-3, the J gene TRBJ2-7; no clear D gene. The V and J ends lost 6 bases and 3 bases respectively, with 15 bases between them. The germline V gene has CDR1 ENHRY and CDR2 SYGVKD. The CDR3 runs to 14 residues. In nucleotides, the CDR3 is TGTGCCATCAGAAGCGCGAGCACAATCTACGAGCAGTACTTC. This codes for CAIRSASTIYEQYF.

A note on this clonotype: The conserved phenylalanine or tryptophan normally closing the CDR3 is absent here, so this likely arose from a read error. V is TRBV7-9 and J is TRBJ2-7; 7 nucleotides match TRBD1. The CDR3 length is 13 residues. Germline CDR1 reads SEHNR; CDR2 reads FQNEAQ (reference sequence). V lost 6 bases and J lost 3; bases outside the gene matches: 5. CDR3 in amino acids: CASSRQGYYEQYC. CDR3 nucleotide sequence: TGTGCCAGCAGTAGACAGGGTTACTACGAGCAGTACTGC.

This clonotype has a count of ten or more. This chain links TRBV30 with TRBJ1-5, with no clear D. V shed 2 bases and J shed 3 bases, with 5 bases lying between them. There are 12 residues in the CDR3. From germline, CDR1 is GTSNPN and CDR2 SVGIG (reference sequence). CDR3 residues: CAWSHLNQPQHF. The CDR3 nucleotides are TGTGCCTGGAGTCATCTCAATCAGCCCCAGCATTTT.

This clonotype was observed a handful of times. The chain uses TRBV19 and TRBJ2-1; the D gene could be TRBD1 or TRBD2 (5 bases each). The germline V and J ends were trimmed by 6 bases and 7 bases, with 19 bases remaining between them. Germline V lookup: CDR1 LNHDA, CDR2 SQIVND (reference sequence). The CDR3 has 15 residues. This CDR3 is CASSSRDGGRNEQFF. The CDR3 DNA reads TGTGCCAGTAGCAGCCGGGACGGTGGAAGGAATGAGCAGTTCTTC.

This clonotype was picked up many times. The chain carries TRBV5-5 and TRBJ1-4; 9 positions match TRBD1. The CDR3 runs 15 residues. Trimming removed 0 bases from V and 7 bases from J; junction bases left unmatched: 4. Germline loops: CDR1 SGHKS, CDR2 YYEKEE (reference sequence). DNA of the CDR3: TGTGCCAGCAGCTTGGGGGGACAGGGATTTGAAAAACTGTTTTTT. Protein sequence: CASSLGGQGFEKLFF.

This rearrangement joins TRBV29-1 to TRBJ2-7; D unclear. The length of the CDR3 is 11 residues. The V end was cut by 6 bases, the J end by 3 bases, with 9 bases between. Germline CDR1 reads SQVTM; CDR2 reads ANQGSEA. CDR3 residues: CSVEWGYEQYF. The CDR3 DNA sequence: TGCAGCGTCGAGTGGGGCTACGAGCAGTACTTC.

This clonotype was detected once. The CDR3 region is CASSYYLSSYNEQFF. CDR3 DNA: TGTGCCAGCAGTTACTATCTGAGCTCCTACAATGAGCAGTTCTTC. This chain uses TRBV6-5 with TRBJ2-1; unclear D gene. Germline CDR1 reads MNHEY; CDR2 reads SVGAGI. CDR3 length equals 15 residues. The V end lost 1 base, the J end lost 0 bases, and 7 bases lay between the germline ends.

The rearrangement links TRBV25-1 to TRBJ1-1, with 8 nucleotides matching TRBD1. CDR3 length: 14 amino acids. Germline CDR1 reads MGHDK; CDR2 reads SYGVNS. V gave up 4 bases and J gave up 11 bases; unmatched junction bases: 12. The CDR3, as DNA: TGTGCCAGCAGTGCCGGACATCAGGGGGCGGTCGCTTTCTTT. Translation: CASSAGHQGAVAFF. Full variable domain (missing parts from reference TRBV25-1 and TRBJ1-1): EADIYQTPRYLVIGTGKKITLECSQTMGHDKMYWYQQDPGMELHLIHYSYGVNSTEKGDLSSESTVSRIRTEHFPLTLESARPSHTSQYLCASSAGHQGAVAFFGQGTRLTVV.

Many counts were recorded for this clonotype. CDR3 in amino acids: CASSSSGTVNEKLFF. For the CDR3, the DNA is TGTGCCAGCAGTTCCTCCGGGACAGTTAATGAAAAACTGTTTTTT. The chain recombines TRBV28 with TRBJ1-4; 7 nucleotides agree with TRBD1. The V gene end was trimmed by 4 bases and the J gene end by 4 bases; junction bases not matched to a gene: 6. This CDR3 spans 15 amino acids. In germline, CDR1 is MDHEN, CDR2 SYDVKM. Full variable domain (rest looked up from reference TRBV28 and TRBJ1-4): DVKVTQSSRYLVKRTGEKVFLECVQDMDHENMFWYRQDPGLGLRLIYFSYDVKMKEKGDIPEGYSVSREKKERFSLILESASTNQTSMYLCASSSSGTVNEKLFFGSGTQLSVL.

This clonotype has ten or more counts. The chain is built from TRBV28 and TRBJ1-1, with a tentative D call TRBD1 (5 bases). Trimming removed 1 base at V and 0 bases at J, with 15 bases between. The CDR3 has 17 residues. CDR1 is MDHEN, CDR2 SYDVKM, per germline. The CDR3 DNA sequence: TGTGCCAGCAGTTTATTTAGTCCGGGACGGATGAACACTGAAGCTTTCTTT. It encodes CASSLFSPGRMNTEAFF. Together with reference TRBV28 and TRBJ1-1, the CDR3 gives the full variable domain: DVKVTQSSRYLVKRTGEKVFLECVQDMDHENMFWYRQDPGLGLRLIYFSYDVKMKEKGDIPEGYSVSREKKERFSLILESASTNQTSMYLCASSLFSPGRMNTEAFFGQGTRLTVV.

This clonotype was seen ten or more times. The chain joins TRBV27 to TRBJ1-1; no definite D call. This CDR3 is built from 12 residues. Germline CDR1 MNHEY, CDR2 SMNVEV (reference sequence). Trimming shortened V by 3 bases and J by 8 bases, and 10 bases separated the two germline ends. The CDR3 here is CASSFVGREAFF. The DNA of the CDR3 is TGTGCCAGCAGTTTCGTCGGGAGGGAAGCTTTCTTT.